Listed here are 23 T cell receptor beta chains from one sample, sequenced in a study of T cells in Graves' hyperthyroidism and ophthalmopathy. Authors of the study amplified TCR beta CDR3 regions from RNA transcripts. A set of HTBI primers served as the primers for a first-round RT-PCR of the TCR CDR3. TCRdb re-derived calls from the multiplex PCR reads in MiXCR, one entry per CDR3 protein. This sample yields hundreds of thousands of distinct CDR3 sequences, of which over 11% are seen a single time; under 30% belongs to the top ten. Sequenced sample: blood. These receptors came from a woman in her 30s with Graves' hyperthyroidism.

This clonotype appeared many times. The V call is TRBV7-9, the J call TRBJ2-1, with D tentatively TRBD2 (5 bases). Germline V gene lookup returns CDR1 SEHNR and CDR2 FQNEAQ (reference sequence). Trimming shortened V by 1 base and J by 8 bases, and 15 bases separated the two germline ends. The CDR3 is 15 amino acids. The CDR3, as DNA: TGTGCCAGCAGCTTAGGCCGAGACGCCGGGGATGAGCAGTTCTTC. Translated: CASSLGRDAGDEQFF. The variable domain in full, completed from reference TRBV7-9 and TRBJ2-1, reads DTGVSQNPRHKITKRGQNVTFRCDPISEHNRLYWYRQTLGQGPEFLTYFQNEAQLEKSRLLSDRFSAERPKGSFSTLEIQRTEQGDSAMYLCASSLGRDAGDEQFFGPGTRLTVL.

V gene TRBV7-9 combines with J gene TRBJ1-3; D is unclear. V lost 7 bases and J lost 2, with 12 bases in between. CDR3 length: 14 amino acids. CDR1 and CDR2 (germline): SEHNR, FQNEAQ (reference sequence). The CDR3 region is CASTEGKAGNTIYF. The CDR3 DNA reads TGTGCCAGCACGGAAGGGAAAGCTGGAAACACCATATATTTT.

Ten or more counts support this clonotype. The V gene is TRBV11-2, the J gene TRBJ1-1, with 8 bases that match TRBD1. The CDR3 has 14 residues. Germline trimming cut 5 bases from V and 6 bases from J; bases unmatched to any gene: 8. Germline values: CDR1 SGHAT, CDR2 FQNNGV. CDR3 coding DNA: TGTGCCAGCAGCCGCCTAACAGGGGGGGCTGAAGCTTTCTTT. It codes for CASSRLTGGAEAFF.

The chain has TRBV5-1 and TRBJ1-6, with TRBD1 matching over 10 bases. The CDR3 runs to 15 residues. CDR1 and CDR2 (germline): SGHRS, YFSETQ. J gave up 7 bases and V 4 bases, and 5 bases lay outside the gene matches. Here the CDR3 reads CASSLGQGTNSPLHF. Written as DNA, the CDR3 is TGCGCCAGCAGCCTGGGACAGGGGACCAATTCACCCCTCCACTTT. Full variable domain (rest looked up from reference TRBV5-1 and TRBJ1-6): KAGVTQTPRYLIKTRGQQVTLSCSPISGHRSVSWYQQTPGQGLQFLFEYFSETQRNKGNFPGRFSGRQFSNSRSEMNVSTLELGDSALYLCASSLGQGTNSPLHFGNGTRLTVT.

This clonotype was picked up many times. V and J are TRBV30 and TRBJ2-2; 14 nucleotides match TRBD2. Germline assignment: CDR1 GTSNPN and CDR2 SVGIG (reference sequence). The CDR3 has 15 amino acids. V dropped 5 bases and J dropped 3; count of bases not matched to a gene: 2. The CDR3 reads CAWGGLAGDTGELFF. The CDR3 DNA follows: TGTGCCTGGGGGGGACTAGCGGGAGACACCGGGGAGCTGTTTTTT.

Many counts were recorded for this clonotype. This chain connects TRBV7-2 to TRBJ2-7, with 9 bases aligning to TRBD2. The CDR3 spans 17 residues. V lost 1 base and J lost 3; bases outside the gene matches: 10. Germline assignment: CDR1 SGHTA and CDR2 FQGNSA. CDR3 bases: TGTGCCAGCAGCTTAGGGGGTGCTAGCGGGACCTTCTACGAGCAGTACTTC. Translated: CASSLGGASGTFYEQYF.

This rearrangement joins TRBV12-3 or TRBV12-4 to TRBJ1-4, with D possibly TRBD1 on 5 matching bases. Trimming took 6 bases from V and 0 from J, leaving 14 bases between them. The CDR3 is made up of 16 amino acids. CDR3 loop: CASSSPRGATNEKLFF. CDR3 nucleotides: TGTGCCAGCAGCTCCCCCCGAGGGGCAACTAATGAAAAACTGTTTTTT.

This clonotype was seen repeatedly, ten times or more. The rearrangement uses TRBV7-2 and TRBJ2-3, with a weak D call TRBD2 (5 bases). CDR3 size: 16 residues. In germline, CDR1 is SGHTA, CDR2 FQGNSA. V shed 5 bases and J shed 1 base, with 16 bases lying between them. This CDR3 is CASSPRGSRGTDTQYF. CDR3 DNA: TGTGCCAGCAGCCCCCGGGGTAGCCGGGGCACAGATACGCAGTATTTT.

This clonotype was counted ten times or more. In DNA form, the CDR3 reads TGTGCCAGCAGTTTATTGGCCCAAGATACGCAGTATTTT. This encodes CASSLLAQDTQYF. The chain joins TRBV12-3 or TRBV12-4 to TRBJ2-3; D is undetermined. The CDR3 totals 13 residues. Trimming took off 2 bases at V and 5 bases at J, with 8 bases between the two ends.

This chain uses TRBV10-2 with TRBJ1-2; D remains unclear. Germline lookup yields CDR1 WSHSY and CDR2 SAAADI. This CDR3 comprises 12 residues. Trimming took 8 bases from V and 2 from J, leaving 9 bases between them. Written as DNA, the CDR3 is TGCGCCAGCGGAGACACAAACTATGGCTACACCTTC. Its translation is CASGDTNYGYTF.

With regard to this clonotype: Since a much larger clone is just one base distant, this may be a read error. The conserved final phenylalanine or tryptophan is absent from the CDR3, which likely points to a read error. The rearrangement links TRBV12-3 or TRBV12-4 to TRBJ2-7, with D perhaps matching TRBD2 (6 bases). V was cut by 4 bases and J by 2 bases, with 18 bases left in between. This CDR3 is 16 amino acids long. In DNA, the CDR3 is TGTGCCAGCAGTTCTCACCGGGACTTATTACCCTACGAGCAGTACCTC. It translates to CASSSHRDLLPYEQYL.

This clonotype was found a few times. V is TRBV30 and J is TRBJ1-2; TRBD1 aligns across 8 bases. Germline V gene sequence: CDR1 GTSNPN, CDR2 SVGIG (reference sequence). This CDR3 is built from 14 residues. Trimming removed 4 bases from V and 4 bases from J; junction bases left unmatched: 8. The CDR3 coding sequence is TGTGCCTGGACCCCGGGACAGGAGGCCTATGGCTACACCTTC. As protein: CAWTPGQEAYGYTF.

Many counts were recorded for this clonotype. CDR3 nucleotide sequence: TGTGCCAGCCAGACAGGGGCCTCCTTCTCTGGGGCCAACGTCCTGACTTTC. It translates to CASQTGASFSGANVLTF. The chain combines TRBV28 with TRBJ2-6; TRBD1 matches at 8 bases. The CDR3 covers 17 residues. Germline-derived CDR1 and CDR2 are MDHEN and SYDVKM. The J segment lost 0 bases and the V segment lost 8 bases, leaving 9 bases of the junction unmatched.

This clonotype was counted many times. The chain carries TRBV28 and TRBJ2-5; 8 bases match TRBD2. V lost 5 bases and J lost 4; bases outside the gene matches: 6. This CDR3 has 14 residues. The germline gives CDR1 MDHEN, CDR2 SYDVKM. The CDR3 region is CASSPAGGGETQYF. For the CDR3, the DNA is TGTGCCAGCAGTCCGGCGGGGGGCGGAGAGACCCAGTACTTC.

This clonotype was seen at least ten times. V and J are TRBV24-1 and TRBJ2-1; TRBD2 agrees at 8 bases. V lost 3 bases to trimming and J lost 8 bases; unmatched junction nucleotides: 11. The CDR3 totals 16 residues. Germline CDR1 is KGHDR and CDR2 is SFDVKD. In DNA form, the CDR3 reads TGTGCCACCAGTGATCCCCAGCGGGAGACGGGCCATGAGCAGTTCTTC. Encoded protein: CATSDPQRETGHEQFF.

This clonotype was seen at least ten times. The chain recombines TRBV12-3 or TRBV12-4 with TRBJ2-7; D is unclear. This CDR3 region has 14 residues. Trimming stripped 7 bases from V and 2 bases from J, with 15 bases between. The CDR3 sequence: CASTKTRVPYEQYF. CDR3 DNA: TGTGCCAGCACAAAAACCCGGGTTCCCTACGAGCAGTACTTC.

The chain is built from TRBV12-3 or TRBV12-4 and TRBJ2-5; 7 bases align to TRBD2. The CDR3 covers 15 residues. V shed 0 bases and J 3 bases; nucleotides not matched to a gene: 4. The CDR3 spells CASSLALGREETQYF. DNA of the CDR3: TGTGCCAGCAGTTTAGCATTGGGGAGGGAAGAGACCCAGTACTTC.

This clonotype was observed at least ten times. This chain joins TRBV12-3 or TRBV12-4 and TRBJ1-1; no clear D gene. The CDR3 has 14 residues. Trimming shortened V by 4 bases and J by 5 bases, and 14 bases separated the two germline ends. The CDR3 here is CASSSAPTKTEAFF. In DNA form, the CDR3 reads TGTGCCAGCAGTTCAGCACCGACGAAAACTGAAGCTTTCTTT.

There are many counts of this clonotype. DNA for the CDR3: TGTGCCAGCAGTGTGACATACGGGGCGCATAGCCAGCCCCAGCATTTT. As protein: CASSVTYGAHSQPQHF. The gene calls are TRBV28 and TRBJ1-5; D possibly corresponds to TRBD1 (5 bases). Trimming removed 5 bases from V and 7 bases from J, with 21 bases in between. This CDR3 region has 16 residues. Germline CDR1 reads MDHEN; CDR2 reads SYDVKM.

This clonotype has a count of ten or more. The chain is built from TRBV7-9 and TRBJ1-1; 10 bases map to TRBD1. V gave up 5 bases and J gave up 7 bases; unmatched junction bases: 10. The germline V gene has CDR1 SEHNR and CDR2 FQNEAQ (reference sequence). This CDR3 has 15 amino acids. CDR3 sequence (DNA): TGTGCCAGCAGCCCAACCGGGACAGGGGAGAGTGAAGCTTTCTTT. It codes for CASSPTGTGESEAFF.

The table lists this clonotype with many counts. This rearrangement joins TRBV30 to TRBJ1-1; a possible D gene is TRBD1 (5 bases). Trimming took 3 bases from V and 6 from J, leaving 11 bases between them. Germline V gene data show CDR1 as GTSNPN and CDR2 as SVGIG (reference sequence). CDR3 size: 12 residues. The CDR3 DNA follows: TGTGCCTGGAGCCTTTCGGGGGCTGAAGCTTTCTTT. Its protein is CAWSLSGAEAFF.

This chain links TRBV4-3 with TRBJ2-1, with TRBD1 as a possible D gene (6 bases). Germline V CDR1 and CDR2: LGHNA, YSLEER. The CDR3 extends over 18 amino acids. Trimming cost V 1 base and J 6 bases, with 22 bases left between them. The CDR3 DNA follows: TGCGCCAGCAGCCAAGTATCGGACTTCCCAATAGGGGGCAATGAGCAGTTCTTC. Translation: CASSQVSDFPIGGNEQFF.

This clonotype has at least ten counts. V usage is TRBV28 and J usage is TRBJ2-7; the D is unclear. The V and J ends lost 3 bases and 4 bases respectively, with 16 bases between them. Germline V gives CDR1 MDHEN, CDR2 SYDVKM. The CDR3 extends over 15 amino acids. CDR3 residues: CASSFRSTGVYEQYF. The DNA for the CDR3 is TGTGCCAGCAGTTTTAGGTCGACTGGGGTATACGAGCAGTACTTC.